These 32 T cell receptor beta chains were all obtained from the same sample, sequenced in a study of shared clonotypes between healthy human individuals. The assay was immunoSEQ multiplex PCR, and TCRdb's table has in-frame clones only and misses some. Found here are some 2 million clones, less than 95% of them singletons; the top ten hold about 1.1%. The naive CD8 population came from CD45RO-negative cells selected for CCR7, without terminally differentiated effector memory CD45RA+ cells. Input material: naive CD8+ T cells sorted from blood. These receptors all come from a man aged 18 to 35 in good health.

As concerns this clone: This CDR3 is also generated by other DNA sequences in the sample. The rearrangement uses TRBV9 and TRBJ2-7, with D hard to call. Germline V gene data show CDR1 as SGDLS and CDR2 as YYNGEE. The CDR3 extends over 13 amino acids. Trimming cost V 2 bases and J 2 bases, with 8 bases left between them. In nucleotides, the CDR3 is TGTGCCAGCAGCGTTGGTTCTGCCTACGAGCAGTACTTC. It encodes CASSVGSAYEQYF.

The rearrangement links TRBV4-1 to TRBJ2-7; 7 bases line up with TRBD1. The CDR3 is 13 amino acids. The trim removed 0 bases at V and 9 bases at J, leaving 5 bases unmatched. Per the germline V gene, CDR1 is MGHRA and CDR2 is YSYEKL. The CDR3 loop is CASSQETGPGQYF. The CDR3 nucleotides read TGCGCCAGCAGCCAAGAGACAGGGCCGGGGCAGTACTTC.

The chain uses TRBV6-6 and TRBJ2-5; the D gene is possibly TRBD2 (5 bases). There are 14 residues in the CDR3. Germline CDR1 reads MNHNY; CDR2 reads SVGAGI (reference sequence). V gave up 5 bases and J gave up 5 bases, with 15 bases separating them. The CDR3 loop reads CASSPEGPEETQYF. DNA for the CDR3: TGTGCCAGCAGTCCTGAGGGTCCGGAGGAGACCCAGTACTTC.

V is TRBV7-9 and J is TRBJ2-2; the D gene is possibly TRBD2 (6 bases). Deletions cut 5 bases from V and 1 base from J, with 17 bases between. The CDR3 sequence is 17 residues long. Germline V gene data show CDR1 as SEHNR and CDR2 as FQNEAQ (reference sequence). Here the CDR3 reads CASSLPVARENTGELFF. Here the CDR3 DNA reads TGTGCCAGCAGCCTCCCGGTGGCGCGGGAGAACACCGGGGAGCTGTTTTTT.

This clone has a single count. DNA for the CDR3: TGTGCCAGCGCCTGGGACAGATACAATGAGCAGTTCTTC. Translated, it gives CASAWDRYNEQFF. The chain couples TRBV27 to TRBJ2-1; 7 nucleotides align to TRBD1. Unmatched junction bases numbered 5, after V lost 8 bases and J lost 4 bases. Germline V gene lookup returns CDR1 MNHEY and CDR2 SMNVEV (reference sequence). The CDR3 sequence is 13 residues long.

V gene TRBV10-2 combines with J gene TRBJ2-3; no definite D call. From germline, CDR1 is WSHSY and CDR2 SAAADI. The V end lost 7 bases, the J end lost 3 bases, and 8 bases lay between the germline ends. This CDR3 spans 12 amino acids. CDR3 DNA sequence: TGCGCCAGCACTTATGGGACAGATACGCAGTATTTT. Amino acids: CASTYGTDTQYF.

The chain is built from TRBV10-1 and TRBJ2-3, with 15 bases that match TRBD2. The CDR3 has 20 amino acids. Trimming at V came to 2 bases and at J to 4 bases, leaving 13 bases not matched to a gene. Per the germline V gene, CDR1 is WNHNN and CDR2 is SYGVQD (reference sequence). The CDR3 DNA sequence: TGCGCCAGCAGTGAGGCGGGACTAGCGGGAGGATACGGGCGCCCAGATACGCAGTATTTT. Translated: CASSEAGLAGGYGRPDTQYF.

The V call is TRBV13, the J call TRBJ2-1; the match to TRBD2 covers 7 bases. CDR1 and CDR2 from the germline V gene are PRHDT and FYEKMQ (reference sequence). V lost 5 bases and J lost 7; bases outside the gene matches: 14. The CDR3 covers 16 residues. The CDR3 protein is CASSQNSRGSRNEQFF. DNA of the CDR3: TGTGCCAGCAGCCAAAATTCTCGCGGGAGTCGGAATGAGCAGTTCTTC.

The gene calls are TRBV28 and TRBJ2-5; TRBD2 aligns across 11 bases. There are 15 residues in the CDR3. V shed 5 bases, J shed 1 base, and the junction held 3 bases outside the gene matches. Germline CDR1 and CDR2: MDHEN and SYDVKM. The CDR3 bases are TGTGCCAGCAGTACTAGCGGGGGCGTCCAAGAGACCCAGTACTTC. Amino acid sequence: CASSTSGGVQETQYF.

The chain carries TRBV5-6 and TRBJ2-5, with a possible D match to TRBD1 (5 bases). Germline V gives CDR1 SGHDT, CDR2 YYEEEE. There are 15 residues in the CDR3. V dropped 0 bases and J dropped 3 bases, with 12 bases sitting between them. As DNA, the CDR3 is TGTGCCAGCAGCTTGGGCTGGGGCCGGGAAGAGACCCAGTACTTC. Translating gives CASSLGWGREETQYF.

As regards this clone: At one of its ends the junction is not consistent with the germline gene, which may arise from a read error. This chain joins TRBV25-1 and TRBJ1-2; D is unresolved. CDR3 length: 13 residues. Germline V gene sequence: CDR1 MGHDK, CDR2 SYGVNS. CDR3 nucleotide sequence: TGTGCCAGCAGTGAAGGCGGTGGCTATGGCCACACCTTC. Its translation: CASSEGGGYGHTF.

This clone was seen just once. V is TRBV19 and J is TRBJ2-7; D perhaps matches TRBD1 (5 bases). V gave up 5 bases and J gave up 0 bases, with 14 bases separating them. Germline CDR1 reads LNHDA; CDR2 reads SQIVND (reference sequence). This CDR3 contains 15 residues. The DNA for the CDR3 is TGTGCCAGTAGTGCCCTGACAGAGAGCTCCTACGAGCAGTACTTC. It translates to CASSALTESSYEQYF. Full variable domain (rest looked up from reference TRBV19 and TRBJ2-7): DGGITQSPKYLFRKEGQNVTLSCEQNLNHDAMYWYRQDPGQGLRLIYYSQIVNDFQKGDIAEGYSVSREKKESFPLTVTSAQKNPTAFYLCASSALTESSYEQYFGPGTRLTVT.

This sequence joins TRBV5-1 and TRBJ2-5, with D perhaps matching TRBD2 (7 bases). The germline gives CDR1 SGHRS, CDR2 YFSETQ. V was trimmed by 4 bases and J by 0 bases, leaving 22 bases between them. The CDR3 sequence is 18 residues long. CDR3 region: CASSGLVIGGPYQETQYF. CDR3 DNA sequence: TGCGCCAGCAGCGGGCTGGTCATCGGGGGGCCGTACCAAGAGACCCAGTACTTC.

This chain uses TRBV4-3 with TRBJ2-7, with 7 bases aligning to TRBD1. Per the germline V gene, CDR1 is LGHNA and CDR2 is YSLEER. The CDR3 spans 16 residues. Unmatched junction bases numbered 13, after V lost 5 bases and J lost 3 bases. CDR3 protein: CASSTSRSQGFYEQYF. CDR3 bases: TGCGCCAGCAGCACCTCAAGATCACAGGGGTTCTACGAGCAGTACTTC.

With regard to this clone: This same CDR3 is encoded by further DNA sequences in the sample. The chain has TRBV5-6 and TRBJ2-7; tentatively, D is TRBD2 (5 bases). The CDR3 loop spans 14 amino acids. V lost 2 bases and J lost 0, with 9 bases in between. From germline, CDR1 is SGHDT and CDR2 YYEEEE. CDR3 protein: CASSLGLSSYEQYF. The CDR3 nucleotides read TGTGCCAGCAGCTTAGGACTTAGCTCCTACGAGCAGTACTTC.

This chain connects TRBV6-1 to TRBJ2-7, with 7 bases identical to TRBD1. Germline CDR1 is MNHNS and CDR2 is SASEGT. V lost 2 bases and J lost 5; bases outside the gene matches: 9. CDR3 length: 15 amino acids. The chain's CDR3 is CASSEYEGAFDEQYF. CDR3 nucleotide sequence: TGTGCCAGCAGTGAATATGAGGGGGCGTTTGACGAGCAGTACTTC.

The chain carries TRBV4-1 and TRBJ1-2; D uncertain. This CDR3 spans 11 amino acids. Between the trimmed V and J ends, which lost 3 bases and 8 bases, there was a span of 7 bases. The germline V gene has CDR1 MGHRA and CDR2 YSYEKL. The DNA of the CDR3 is TGCGCCAGCAGCCACATTGGGGGCTACACCTTC. It encodes CASSHIGGYTF.

The V gene is TRBV12-5, the J gene TRBJ1-3; TRBD1 matches 7 bases. Germline V gives CDR1 LGHNT, CDR2 FRNRAP. CDR3 length: 16 amino acids. The junction had 11 bases not matched to a gene; V was cut back by 5 bases and J by 4 bases. The CDR3 region has the DNA TGTGCTAGTGGTGATGACAGGGTAGGAGGCGGAAACACCATATATTTT. Translation gives CASGDDRVGGGNTIYF.

V usage is TRBV11-1 and J usage is TRBJ2-7; tentative D call: TRBD1 (6 bases). The CDR3 is made up of 14 amino acids. In germline, CDR1 is SGHAT, CDR2 FQDESV (reference sequence). Trimming left V 3 bases short and J 0 bases short, with 9 bases between. The DNA of the CDR3 is TGTGCCAGCAGCTTCGGGACACTCTCCTACGAGCAGTACTTC. It specifies CASSFGTLSYEQYF.

V is TRBV27 and J is TRBJ2-3; 7 bases align to TRBD1. CDR3 size: 16 residues. V was clipped by 5 bases and J by 3 bases; unmatched bases: 11. Per germline, CDR1 MNHEY and CDR2 SMNVEV (reference sequence). The CDR3 region is CASSIQGVVGTDTQYF. The CDR3 DNA reads as TGTGCCAGCAGTATCCAGGGGGTAGTTGGTACAGATACGCAGTATTTT.

V usage is TRBV30 and J usage is TRBJ2-7, with D possibly TRBD2 on 6 matching bases. CDR1 is GTSNPN and CDR2 is SVGIG in the germline V gene (reference sequence). Trimming stripped 6 bases from V and 0 bases from J, with 15 bases between. The CDR3 loop spans 14 amino acids. CDR3 nucleotides: TGTGCCTGCGTGTGGGGGGTACACTCCTACGAGCAGTACTTC. This gives the protein CACVWGVHSYEQYF.

With regard to this clone: One end of the junction fails to match germline, which may point to a read error. The chain is built from TRBV7-7 and TRBJ2-3, with D unclear. The CDR3 has 13 amino acids. CDR1 SSHAT and CDR2 FNYEAQ come from the germline V gene (reference sequence). This CDR3 reads CASSLYQGDTQYF. The CDR3 bases are TGTGCTAGCAGCTTATATCAAGGAGATACGCAGTATTTT.

V is TRBV7-9 and J is TRBJ1-1; D not certain. Looked up from germline, CDR1 is SEHNR and CDR2 is FQNEAQ (reference sequence). This CDR3 has 14 residues. With 4 bases removed from V and 1 base from J, the gap between germline ends came to 10 bases. The CDR3 protein is CASSSMGPNTEAFF. CDR3 nucleotide sequence: TGTGCCAGCAGCTCGATGGGCCCGAACACTGAAGCTTTCTTT.

The chain combines TRBV5-6 with TRBJ2-1; D could derive from TRBD1 or TRBD2 (5 bases each). The CDR3 extends over 15 amino acids. The V end lost 4 bases, the J end lost 2 bases, and 13 bases lay between the germline ends. Germline V lookup: CDR1 SGHDT, CDR2 YYEEEE. As DNA, the CDR3 is TGTGCCAGCAGCAGCAGGGAGCTCCCCTACAATGAGCAGTTCTTC. Amino acid sequence: CASSSRELPYNEQFF. Together with reference TRBV5-6 and TRBJ2-1, the CDR3 gives the full variable domain: DAGVTQSPTHLIKTRGQQVTLRCSPKSGHDTVSWYQQALGQGPQFIFQYYEEEERQRGNFPDRFSGHQFPNYSSELNVNALLLGDSALYLCASSSRELPYNEQFFGPGTRLTVL.

The chain is built from TRBV2 and TRBJ2-3; 9 positions match TRBD2. The CDR3 sequence is 18 residues long. Unmatched junction bases numbered 9, after V lost 2 bases and J lost 0 bases. Germline CDR1 is SNHLY and CDR2 is FYNNEI. CDR3 amino acids: CASSELLAGSSSTDTQYF. DNA of the CDR3: TGTGCCAGCAGTGAACTCCTAGCGGGATCCTCTAGCACAGATACGCAGTATTTT.

The rearrangement links TRBV7-9 to TRBJ2-7; a weak D match, TRBD1 (5 bases). Germline V gives CDR1 SEHNR, CDR2 FQNEAQ (reference sequence). The CDR3 contains 15 residues. V lost 7 bases and J 3 bases, leaving 19 bases between the germline ends. CDR3 sequence: CASNPPLGQNYEQYF. The CDR3, as DNA: TGTGCCAGCAACCCCCCCCTGGGGCAAAACTACGAGCAGTACTTC.

The chain links TRBV5-4 to TRBJ2-7; D is unclear. The CDR3 contains 14 residues. The germline V and J ends were trimmed by 1 base and 5 bases, with 13 bases remaining between them. CDR1 and CDR2 (germline): SGHNT, YYREEE (reference sequence). CDR3 sequence: CASSLSPGLDEQYF. The CDR3 DNA follows: TGTGCCAGCAGCTTGTCTCCAGGTTTGGACGAGCAGTACTTC.

Note on this clone: Different DNA sequences within this sample yield the same CDR3. The genes are TRBV6-5 and TRBJ2-1; tentative D call: TRBD2 (5 bases). CDR3 length: 14 residues. Germline lookup yields CDR1 MNHEY and CDR2 SVGAGI. V was pared by 0 bases and J by 4 bases, with 7 bases between. The CDR3 spells CASSYSRGYNEQFF. The CDR3 DNA follows: TGTGCCAGCAGTTACTCGCGAGGGTACAATGAGCAGTTCTTC.

The chain uses TRBV4-3 and TRBJ1-2, with D unresolved. V gave up 0 bases and J gave up 5 bases, with 10 bases separating them. CDR3 length equals 14 residues. Germline values: CDR1 LGHNA, CDR2 YSLEER. The CDR3 here is CASSQESLRYGYTF. The CDR3 nucleotides read TGCGCCAGCAGCCAAGAGTCTCTCCGGTATGGCTACACCTTC.

This clone was detected only once. J is TRBJ2-7 and V is TRBV9, with 7 bases matching TRBD2. CDR1 SGDLS and CDR2 YYNGEE come from the germline V gene. This CDR3 is built from 15 residues. Unmatched junction bases numbered 6, after V lost 0 bases and J lost 3 bases. The CDR3 DNA reads as TGTGCCAGCAGCGTAGAGGGTAGCGGGCTCTACGAGCAGTACTTC. Translation gives CASSVEGSGLYEQYF.

This clone was seen only once. This chain uses TRBV5-1 with TRBJ2-1; D possibly corresponds to TRBD2 (5 bases). This CDR3 contains 14 residues. Deletions cut 3 bases from V and 4 bases from J, with 11 bases between. CDR1 and CDR2 from the germline V gene are SGHRS and YFSETQ. CDR3 region: CASSWEPRYNEQFF. Written as DNA, the CDR3 is TGCGCCAGCAGCTGGGAGCCCCGGTACAATGAGCAGTTCTTC.

The chain joins TRBV6-5 to TRBJ2-7; the D call may be TRBD1 or TRBD2 (5 bases each). V was shortened by 2 bases and J by 2 bases, with 13 bases between the two germline ends. Looked up from germline, CDR1 is MNHEY and CDR2 is SVGAGI. This CDR3 is 15 amino acids long. CDR3 DNA sequence: TGTGCCAGCAGTTACACCGGGACGGCTGCCTACGAGCAGTACTTC. Translated: CASSYTGTAAYEQYF.